These 21 T cell receptor beta chains were sequenced from one sample in a study of blood T cell repertoires in COVID-19. The repertoire was sequenced with immunoSEQ multiplex PCR; TCRdb's copy has only in-frame clones and lacks some. The sample contains about 81,000 clones, about nine tenths of which appear only once. Input material: peripheral blood. The origin of the receptors is a woman aged 45-65 years in a cohort sampled during active COVID-19.

V and J are TRBV19 and TRBJ2-3; 7 bases agree with TRBD1. J was trimmed by 4 bases and V by 6 bases; bases with no gene match: 7. CDR1 LNHDA and CDR2 SQIVND come from the germline V gene (reference sequence). The CDR3 loop spans 14 amino acids. CDR3 in DNA: TGTGCCAGTAGCGACAGGGTATTTGCAGATACGCAGTATTTT. Amino acids: CASSDRVFADTQYF.

The rearrangement joins TRBV9 to TRBJ2-2; 11 nucleotides agree with TRBD1. The CDR3 has 17 residues. Germline CDR1 SGDLS, CDR2 YYNGEE. V lost 5 bases, J lost 4 bases, and 10 bases stayed unmatched. The CDR3 is CASSLGQGALGTGELFF. CDR3 sequence (DNA): TGTGCCAGCAGTTTAGGACAGGGGGCGCTGGGCACCGGGGAGCTGTTTTTT.

This clone was counted a few times. The chain employs TRBV10-2 and TRBJ2-3; 11 bases match TRBD2. The germline CDR1 and CDR2 sequences are WSHSY and SAAADI. The J segment lost 6 bases and the V segment lost 3 bases, leaving 11 bases of the junction unmatched. CDR3 size: 17 residues. Written as DNA, the CDR3 is TGCGCCAGCAGTGACCCGGGACTAGCGGAGGGTGGGGATACGCAGTATTTT. This gives the protein CASSDPGLAEGGDTQYF.

This rearrangement joins TRBV28 to TRBJ1-2; D perhaps matches TRBD1 (6 bases). V was clipped by 2 bases and J by 8 bases, with 12 bases between them. CDR1 and CDR2 (germline): MDHEN, SYDVKM. There are 13 residues in the CDR3. CDR3 region: CASSLPGAWGYTF. The CDR3, as DNA: TGTGCCAGCAGTTTACCAGGGGCCTGGGGCTACACCTTC.

The chain links TRBV6-6 to TRBJ2-1; TRBD2 aligns across 10 bases. Per the germline V gene, CDR1 is MNHNY and CDR2 is SVGAGI (reference sequence). This CDR3 comprises 16 residues. The trim removed 1 base at V and 3 bases at J, leaving 3 bases unmatched. This CDR3 is CASSYYGLADYNEQFF. The DNA of the CDR3 is TGTGCCAGCAGTTACTACGGACTAGCGGACTACAATGAGCAGTTCTTC.

This rearrangement joins TRBV4-2 to TRBJ2-5; possibly TRBD2 for D (5 bases). The germline CDR1 and CDR2 sequences are LGHNA and YNFKEQ. Trimming pared 1 base from V and 4 bases from J, leaving 7 bases between. The CDR3 is 13 residues long. The CDR3 DNA sequence: TGTGCCAGCAGCCAAGGTGCGGGAGAGACCCAGTACTTC. Its translation: CASSQGAGETQYF.

The chain is built from TRBV27 and TRBJ2-7; 8 nucleotides match TRBD2. The CDR3 is 15 residues long. With V trimmed by 3 bases and J by 1 base, 5 bases remained unmatched. Germline loops: CDR1 MNHEY, CDR2 SMNVEV (reference sequence). CDR3 sequence reads: CASSLASGGSYEQYF. For the CDR3, the DNA is TGTGCCAGCAGTTTGGCCAGCGGGGGTTCCTACGAGCAGTACTTC.

J is TRBJ1-2 and V is TRBV5-4, with D maybe TRBD1 (5 bases). The CDR3 loop spans 14 amino acids. Germline V CDR1 and CDR2: SGHNT, YYREEE (reference sequence). The germline V and J ends were trimmed by 3 bases and 4 bases, with 13 bases remaining between them. The CDR3 DNA follows: TGTGCCAGCAGCTCGCAGGGAACCCTCTATGGCTACACCTTC. Translated: CASSSQGTLYGYTF. Supplemented by reference TRBV5-4 and TRBJ1-2, the full variable domain reads ETGVTQSPTHLIKTRGQQVTLRCSSQSGHNTVSWYQQALGQGPQFIFQYYREEENGRGNFPPRFSGLQFPNYSSELNVNALELDDSALYLCASSSQGTLYGYTFGSGTRLTVV.

The rearrangement uses TRBV27 and TRBJ2-5; 7 bases agree with TRBD2. CDR1 MNHEY and CDR2 SMNVEV come from the germline V gene (reference sequence). J gave up 5 bases and V 5 bases, and 2 bases lay outside the gene matches. The CDR3 is made up of 12 amino acids. The CDR3 reads CASSAGEETQYF. The CDR3 coding sequence is TGTGCCAGCAGTGCGGGGGAGGAGACCCAGTACTTC.

The V call is TRBV11-2, the J call TRBJ1-2; D is perhaps TRBD1 (5 bases). The germline V gene has CDR1 SGHAT and CDR2 FQNNGV. There are 14 residues in the CDR3. V was pared by 0 bases and J by 4 bases, with 9 bases between. The CDR3 DNA follows: TGTGCCAGCAGCTTAGATCGGGGGTCCTATGGCTACACCTTC. The encoded protein is CASSLDRGSYGYTF.

The chain uses TRBV7-2 and TRBJ2-1; D may be TRBD1 (5 bases). The germline V gene has CDR1 SGHTA and CDR2 FQGNSA. V dropped 5 bases and J dropped 5 bases, with 16 bases sitting between them. The CDR3 consists of 15 residues. The CDR3 coding sequence is TGTGCCAGCAGCCAGGGCCCCCAGACCCACAATGAGCAGTTCTTC. Its translation is CASSQGPQTHNEQFF.

The chain employs TRBV4-1 and TRBJ2-5, with 9 bases matching TRBD2. Germline V gene lookup returns CDR1 MGHRA and CDR2 YSYEKL. V lost 4 bases to trimming and J lost 5 bases; unmatched junction nucleotides: 11. The length of the CDR3 is 16 residues. The CDR3 spells CASSPNAGGPRETQYF. Here the CDR3 DNA reads TGCGCCAGCAGCCCGAACGCGGGGGGGCCGCGGGAGACCCAGTACTTC.

V usage is TRBV4-1 and J usage is TRBJ1-3; possibly TRBD1 for D (6 bases). Germline lookup yields CDR1 MGHRA and CDR2 YSYEKL. Between the trimmed V and J ends, which lost 1 base and 1 base, there was a span of 8 bases. CDR3 size: 15 residues. The CDR3 nucleotides read TGCGCCAGCAGCCAAGTACAGGGTTCTGGAAACACCATATATTTT. Translated, it gives CASSQVQGSGNTIYF.

This sequence joins TRBV3-1 (or the pseudogene TRBV3-2) and TRBJ1-3; unclear D gene. Germline loops: CDR1 LGHDT, CDR2 YNNKEL (reference sequence). The CDR3 is 11 amino acids. Trimming took 2 bases from V and 8 from J, leaving 4 bases between them. The CDR3 loop reads CASSQTDTIYF. The CDR3, as DNA: TGTGCCAGCAGCCAAACGGACACCATATATTTT.

The V call is TRBV15, the J call TRBJ1-6; possible D gene TRBD1, 6 bases. CDR3 length equals 16 residues. Germline lookup yields CDR1 LNHNV and CDR2 YYDKDF (reference sequence). Trimming removed 6 bases from V and 8 bases from J, with 20 bases in between. The CDR3: CATSKFPRGADSPLHF. In DNA form, the CDR3 reads TGTGCCACCAGTAAATTCCCCCGGGGGGCGGATTCACCCCTCCACTTT. Variable domain in full (rest from reference TRBV15 and TRBJ1-6): DAMVIQNPRYQVTQFGKPVTLSCSQTLNHNVMYWYQQKSSQAPKLLFHYYDKDFNNEADTPDNFQSRRPNTSFCFLDIRSPGLGDTAMYLCATSKFPRGADSPLHFGNGTRLTVT.

This chain uses TRBV30 with TRBJ2-5, with 14 positions matching TRBD2. The CDR3 is 16 residues long. J gave up 1 base and V 3 bases, and 4 bases lay outside the gene matches. Germline V gives CDR1 GTSNPN, CDR2 SVGIG (reference sequence). CDR3 sequence: CAWRSGLAGAQETQYF. The CDR3 DNA reads TGTGCCTGGAGATCGGGACTAGCGGGGGCCCAAGAGACCCAGTACTTC.

The rearrangement uses TRBV6-5 and TRBJ1-1, with D tentatively TRBD1 (5 bases). Germline V gene data show CDR1 as MNHEY and CDR2 as SVGAGI. Trimming removed 7 bases from V and 0 bases from J, with 9 bases in between. The CDR3 has 13 amino acids. The chain's CDR3 is CASTQGLNTEAFF. CDR3 in DNA: TGTGCCAGCACCCAGGGTTTGAACACTGAAGCTTTCTTT.

The CDR3 coding sequence is TGTGCCAGCAGCTTAGCGGGACTCAACTACGAGCAGTACTTC. Translating gives CASSLAGLNYEQYF. The V call is TRBV7-9, the J call TRBJ2-7; D might be TRBD2 (6 bases). CDR3 length equals 14 residues. V was pared by 0 bases and J by 3 bases, with 9 bases between. CDR1 is SEHNR and CDR2 is FQNEAQ in the germline V gene (reference sequence).

This clone was seen only once. The chain recombines TRBV7-9 with TRBJ2-1, with 8 bases that match TRBD2. Trimming removed 2 bases from V and 7 bases from J; junction bases left unmatched: 7. This CDR3 region has 15 residues. Germline CDR1 is SEHNR and CDR2 is FQNEAQ (reference sequence). CDR3 region: CASSLPGTSLNEQFF. Written as DNA, the CDR3 is TGTGCCAGCAGCTTACCAGGGACTAGTCTTAATGAGCAGTTCTTC.

The chain joins TRBV7-9 to TRBJ1-3; 7 bases are a match to TRBD1. The CDR3 length is 16 residues. The germline CDR1 and CDR2 sequences are SEHNR and FQNEAQ (reference sequence). Unmatched junction bases numbered 9, after V lost 5 bases and J lost 2 bases. The CDR3 DNA is TGTGCCAGCAGCCGATGGGGACAGCTTACTGGAAACACCATATATTTT. Translating gives CASSRWGQLTGNTIYF.

This chain uses TRBV10-3 with TRBJ2-2; D gene unclear. Germline V gene sequence: CDR1 ENHRY, CDR2 SYGVKD. V was trimmed by 9 bases and J by 10 bases, leaving 12 bases between them. This CDR3 has 11 residues. CDR3 residues: CAIRGLEELFF. Written as DNA, the CDR3 is TGTGCCATAAGAGGCTTGGAGGAGCTGTTTTTT.